The 29 T cell receptor beta chains below all came from one sample that was sequenced in a study of T cell responses to AZD1222 COVID-19 vaccine. The protocol was immunoSEQ multiplex PCR, while the TCRdb copy is restricted to in-frame clones and leaves out a portion. This sample carries approximately 110,000 clones, 88% of them seen once, and the ten largest clones take about 4.9%. Sequenced here: peripheral blood, sampled on day 0 of AZD1222 vaccination. Receptor source: an adult in good health.

The chain employs TRBV6-5 and TRBJ2-2; TRBD1 might be the D (6 bases). The CDR3 has 13 residues. Germline V CDR1 and CDR2: MNHEY, SVGAGI. Trimming shortened V by 6 bases and J by 11 bases, and 16 bases separated the two germline ends. In DNA form, the CDR3 reads TGTGCCAGCAGCCCGGGACATCTACTCGAGCTGTTTTTT. Amino acids: CASSPGHLLELFF.

This chain links TRBV27 with TRBJ2-7; 12 bases map to TRBD2. CDR1 MNHEY and CDR2 SMNVEV come from the germline V gene (reference sequence). J was trimmed by 2 bases and V by 4 bases; bases with no gene match: 3. The CDR3 covers 15 residues. CDR3 amino acids: CASSWASGGAYEQYF. In nucleotides, the CDR3 is TGTGCCAGCAGTTGGGCTAGCGGGGGGGCCTACGAGCAGTACTTC.

The chain combines TRBV6-5 with TRBJ2-1; D could derive from TRBD1 or TRBD2 (5 bases each). There are 13 residues in the CDR3. Trimming removed 6 bases from V and 4 bases from J, with 10 bases in between. Germline V gene data show CDR1 as MNHEY and CDR2 as SVGAGI. CDR3 sequence (DNA): TGTGCCAGCAGCCCGGGACCTTACAATGAGCAGTTCTTC. This sequence encodes CASSPGPYNEQFF.

CDR3: CASSVLGELFF. DNA for the CDR3: TGTGCCAGTAGTGTTCTCGGGGAGCTGTTTTTT. The genes are TRBV19 and TRBJ2-2; D unresolved. V was trimmed by 5 bases and J by 7 bases, leaving 5 bases between them. CDR1 is LNHDA, CDR2 SQIVND, per germline (reference sequence). CDR3 size: 11 residues.

J is TRBJ2-3 and V is TRBV6-2 or TRBV6-3; the D call may be TRBD1 or TRBD2 (6 bases each). The germline V gene has CDR1 MNHEY and CDR2 SVGEGT. The CDR3 is 13 amino acids. Trimming removed 6 bases from V and 4 bases from J, with 11 bases in between. The CDR3 loop reads CASSRGGADTQYF. The CDR3 bases are TGTGCCAGCAGCAGGGGAGGCGCAGATACGCAGTATTTT.

The chain employs TRBV30 and TRBJ1-2, with no clear D. The V and J ends lost 1 base and 3 bases respectively, with 6 bases between them. This CDR3 comprises 12 residues. Germline CDR1 and CDR2: GTSNPN and SVGIG (reference sequence). CDR3 sequence: CAWSAGDYGYTF. DNA of the CDR3: TGTGCCTGGAGTGCGGGAGACTATGGCTACACCTTC.

For the CDR3, the DNA is TGTGCCATCAGTGAGCCCGGGACTAGCGGGAACAATGAGCAGTTCTTC. Protein: CAISEPGTSGNNEQFF. The rearrangement joins TRBV10-3 to TRBJ2-1; 13 bases align to TRBD2. Germline V gene sequence: CDR1 ENHRY, CDR2 SYGVKD. J gave up 5 bases and V 2 bases, and 3 bases lay outside the gene matches. This CDR3 contains 16 residues.

This clone was counted only a few times. The rearrangement links TRBV10-3 to TRBJ2-7; 7 bases are a match to TRBD2. CDR1 ENHRY and CDR2 SYGVKD come from the germline V gene. Trimming removed 4 bases from V and 0 bases from J; junction bases left unmatched: 9. The CDR3 length is 16 residues. The CDR3 here is CAISGWEGKSSYEQYF. CDR3 bases: TGTGCCATCAGTGGTTGGGAGGGGAAGAGCTCCTACGAGCAGTACTTC.

The chain uses TRBV7-2 and TRBJ1-2, with 7 bases fitting TRBD1. The germline V gene has CDR1 SGHTA and CDR2 FQGNSA. This CDR3 is 13 amino acids long. Losses at the gene ends were 6 bases for V and 5 bases for J; bases not matched to a gene: 6. CDR3 in DNA: TGTGCCAGCAGTACAGGGGCTGGGTATGGCTACACCTTC. It yields the protein CASSTGAGYGYTF.

This sequence joins TRBV25-1 and TRBJ1-4; a possible D gene is TRBD1 (5 bases). CDR3 length: 15 amino acids. CDR1 and CDR2 (germline): MGHDK, SYGVNS. The V gene lost 2 bases and the J gene lost 8 bases, with 15 bases spanning the gap. CDR3 nucleotides: TGTGCCAGCAGTGAAGCACGAGGGGAGGGCGAAAAACTGTTTTTT. Amino acid sequence: CASSEARGEGEKLFF. Combining the CDR3 with reference TRBV25-1 and TRBJ1-4 gives the whole variable domain EADIYQTPRYLVIGTGKKITLECSQTMGHDKMYWYQQDPGMELHLIHYSYGVNSTEKGDLSSESTVSRIRTEHFPLTLESARPSHTSQYLCASSEARGEGEKLFFGSGTQLSVL.

The rearrangement links TRBV3-1 (or the pseudogene TRBV3-2) to TRBJ2-7, with D perhaps given as TRBD1 or TRBD2 (5 bases each). The CDR3 spans 15 residues. Looked up from germline, CDR1 is LGHDT and CDR2 is YNNKEL (reference sequence). V dropped 0 bases and J dropped 5 bases, with 14 bases sitting between them. The CDR3 nucleotides read TGTGCCAGCAGCCAAGAGGGACCCACGAGGGACGAGCAGTACTTC. Protein sequence: CASSQEGPTRDEQYF.

The gene calls are TRBV27 and TRBJ1-6, with D perhaps matching TRBD1 (6 bases). In germline, CDR1 is MNHEY, CDR2 SMNVEV (reference sequence). This CDR3 comprises 16 residues. V was clipped by 6 bases and J by 7 bases, with 19 bases between them. This CDR3 is CASSRTGGQRNSPLHF. The DNA of the CDR3 is TGTGCCAGCAGCCGAACGGGAGGACAGAGAAATTCACCCCTCCACTTT.

Turning to this clone: The sample carries other DNA sequences with the same CDR3. The genes are TRBV7-9 and TRBJ2-7; D not certain. The CDR3 loop spans 11 amino acids. Looked up from germline, CDR1 is SEHNR and CDR2 is FQNEAQ (reference sequence). Trimming stripped 5 bases from V and 0 bases from J, with 2 bases between. The CDR3 loop reads CASSVSYEQYF. The CDR3 region has the DNA TGTGCCAGCAGCGTCTCCTACGAGCAGTACTTC.

The V call is TRBV2, the J call TRBJ2-2, with D perhaps matching TRBD2 (5 bases). Germline CDR1 is SNHLY and CDR2 is FYNNEI. The CDR3 sequence is 15 residues long. With 2 bases removed from V and 3 bases from J, the gap between germline ends came to 10 bases. In DNA, the CDR3 is TGTGCCAGCAGTGAAATAGCCGGGGACACCGGGGAGCTGTTTTTT. Protein sequence: CASSEIAGDTGELFF.

The chain has TRBV28 and TRBJ2-5; D is undetermined. Trimming stripped 8 bases from V and 0 bases from J, with 13 bases between. Germline V gene sequence: CDR1 MDHEN, CDR2 SYDVKM. The CDR3 runs to 14 residues. The CDR3 region is CASRNRQNQETQYF. CDR3 in DNA: TGTGCCAGCCGGAACCGACAAAACCAAGAGACCCAGTACTTC.

The chain employs TRBV6-4 and TRBJ1-1; D gene uncertain. CDR1 MRHNA and CDR2 SNTAGT come from the germline V gene. The germline V and J ends were trimmed by 1 base and 4 bases, with 7 bases remaining between them. The CDR3 loop spans 13 amino acids. CDR3 residues: CASSDWEGTEAFF. The CDR3, as DNA: TGTGCCAGCAGTGACTGGGAGGGCACTGAAGCTTTCTTT.

Of note for this clone: The same CDR3 can be traced to other DNA sequences in this sample. This sequence joins TRBV12-3 or TRBV12-4 and TRBJ1-1; D gene uncertain. The CDR3 spans 11 residues. Between the trimmed V and J ends, which lost 7 bases and 0 bases, there was a span of 3 bases. This CDR3 reads CASKVNTEAFF. CDR3 DNA sequence: TGTGCCAGCAAAGTGAACACTGAAGCTTTCTTT.

The chain joins TRBV27 to TRBJ1-2; TRBD1 aligns across 8 bases. Trimming cost V 4 bases and J 2 bases; bases outside gene matches: 6. The CDR3 length is 15 residues. Germline V lookup: CDR1 MNHEY, CDR2 SMNVEV (reference sequence). CDR3: CASSSYRTGNYGYTF. CDR3 in DNA: TGTGCCAGCAGTTCCTACAGGACAGGGAACTATGGCTACACCTTC.

V and J are TRBV14 and TRBJ1-1; the D is unclear. V was trimmed by 2 bases and J by 0 bases, leaving 4 bases between them. CDR3 length: 13 amino acids. Germline V gene lookup returns CDR1 SGHDN and CDR2 FVKESK. In nucleotides, the CDR3 is TGTGCCAGCAGCCAATATCTGAACACTGAAGCTTTCTTT. Its protein is CASSQYLNTEAFF.

J is TRBJ2-7 and V is TRBV6-5; D gene unclear. CDR1 MNHEY and CDR2 SVGAGI come from the germline V gene. Trimming took off 6 bases at V and 2 bases at J, with 17 bases between the two ends. The CDR3 contains 15 residues. CDR3 coding DNA: TGTGCCAGCAGCGGGCGTACACCAACAACCTACGAGCAGTACTTC. Its protein product is CASSGRTPTTYEQYF.

V and J are TRBV29-1 and TRBJ2-3; no clear D gene. Germline V CDR1 and CDR2: SQVTM, ANQGSEA. Deletions cut 1 base from V and 2 bases from J, with 10 bases between. The CDR3 runs to 14 residues. CDR3 sequence: CSVEGVRVTDTQYF. CDR3 in DNA: TGCAGCGTTGAAGGAGTAAGAGTCACAGATACGCAGTATTTT.

V and J are TRBV7-9 and TRBJ1-3, with D possibly matching TRBD1 (5 bases). Germline CDR1 reads SEHNR; CDR2 reads FQNEAQ (reference sequence). Trimming removed 6 bases from V and 4 bases from J, with 10 bases in between. The CDR3 extends over 13 amino acids. The CDR3 nucleotides read TGTGCCAGCAGACGGGGCGAGGGAAACACCATATATTTT. Its protein is CASRRGEGNTIYF.

This chain uses TRBV6-1 with TRBJ2-3; a weak D match, TRBD2 (6 bases). Germline loops: CDR1 MNHNS, CDR2 SASEGT. This CDR3 spans 15 amino acids. Trimming removed 1 base from V and 6 bases from J, with 14 bases in between. CDR3 amino acids: CASSEVAGSSDTQYF. The CDR3 DNA follows: TGTGCCAGCAGTGAAGTGGCGGGGTCGTCCGATACGCAGTATTTT.

This clone was seen only once. V is TRBV19 and J is TRBJ2-5, with 7 bases lining up with TRBD1. V lost 6 bases and J lost 3; bases outside the gene matches: 7. The CDR3 spans 14 residues. CDR1 LNHDA and CDR2 SQIVND come from the germline V gene (reference sequence). The CDR3 DNA is TGTGCCAGTAGCGGCGGTACAGGGGAAGAGACCCAGTACTTC. Translated, it gives CASSGGTGEETQYF. Complete variable domain (other parts from reference TRBV19 and TRBJ2-5): DGGITQSPKYLFRKEGQNVTLSCEQNLNHDAMYWYRQDPGQGLRLIYYSQIVNDFQKGDIAEGYSVSREKKESFPLTVTSAQKNPTAFYLCASSGGTGEETQYFGPGTRLLVL.

This rearrangement joins TRBV4-1 to TRBJ1-1; TRBD1 is a possible D gene (6 bases). Germline assignment: CDR1 MGHRA and CDR2 YSYEKL. CDR3 length: 16 residues. Trimming pared 6 bases from V and 0 bases from J, leaving 17 bases between. CDR3 residues: CASSPTGTLMNTEAFF. CDR3 nucleotide sequence: TGCGCCAGCAGTCCTACCGGGACACTCATGAACACTGAAGCTTTCTTT.

The chain links TRBV5-4 to TRBJ2-1; 9 bases are shared with TRBD1. The germline CDR1 and CDR2 sequences are SGHNT and YYREEE (reference sequence). V dropped 4 bases and J dropped 6; count of bases not matched to a gene: 8. The CDR3 loop spans 15 amino acids. The CDR3: CASSKPGQGVNEQFF. For the CDR3, the DNA is TGTGCCAGCAGCAAACCGGGACAGGGTGTCAATGAGCAGTTCTTC. The full variable domain, with the rest looked up from reference TRBV5-4 and TRBJ2-1, is ETGVTQSPTHLIKTRGQQVTLRCSSQSGHNTVSWYQQALGQGPQFIFQYYREEENGRGNFPPRFSGLQFPNYSSELNVNALELDDSALYLCASSKPGQGVNEQFFGPGTRLTVL.

This sequence joins TRBV6-5 and TRBJ2-5, with a weak D call TRBD1 (6 bases). Germline CDR1 and CDR2: MNHEY and SVGAGI. CDR3 length equals 15 residues. V was clipped by 7 bases and J by 4 bases, with 19 bases between them. CDR3 DNA: TGTGCCAGCACCCCAGGGGCTGGTCCTTTAGAGACCCAGTACTTC. Translation: CASTPGAGPLETQYF.

V is TRBV10-3 and J is TRBJ2-7, with D maybe TRBD2 (7 bases). In germline, CDR1 is ENHRY, CDR2 SYGVKD. The CDR3 has 14 residues. Trimming cost V 3 bases and J 6 bases, with 15 bases left between them. CDR3 in amino acids: CAISEGGDLGEQYF. For the CDR3, the DNA is TGTGCCATCAGTGAAGGGGGGGATTTGGGCGAGCAGTACTTC.

The chain couples TRBV7-9 to TRBJ1-1; 7 bases agree with TRBD1. The CDR3 totals 16 residues. Trimming removed 1 base from V and 3 bases from J; junction bases left unmatched: 8. Germline-derived CDR1 and CDR2 are SEHNR and FQNEAQ (reference sequence). In nucleotides, the CDR3 is TGTGCCAGCAGCTTAGGGGGTGGACAGGCCCACACTGAAGCTTTCTTT. Translating gives CASSLGGGQAHTEAFF.